The source of this T cell receptor (beta chain) is a study of cytomegalovirus exposure and HLA in healthy donors. In the study overall: The approximately 110 validation repertoires used a platform that matched the one used for the approximately 610 first-cohort repertoires, as a later analysis reported.

Notes on the study in general: The study labeled 150 to 200 TCR beta chains cytomegalovirus-associated. It was reportedly the case that the classifier diagnosed cytomegalovirus status with high specificity and sensitivity.

The CDR3 runs to 11 residues. The V and J ends lost 6 bases and 4 bases respectively, with 7 bases between them. Germline CDR1 is SQVTM and CDR2 is ANQGSEA. The protocol was immunoSEQ multiplex PCR, while the TCRdb copy is restricted to in-frame clones and leaves out a portion. The sample records more than 250,000 clones, about nine tenths being singletons. Donors came from a validation cohort of 95 to 150 subjects, distinct from the first 666-subject cohort. In regard to this clone: Its antigen is still unknown.

Sequenced material: PBMCs. This clonotype originated in a woman aged 25 to 45 in good health and CMV-seronegative. This chain links TRBV29-1 with TRBJ2-1; tentative D call: TRBD1 (6 bases). CDR3 protein: CSVDSYNEQFF. DNA of the CDR3: TGCAGCGTGGACAGTTACAATGAGCAGTTCTTC.